This T cell receptor beta chain was observed in a study of PD-L1 blockade in urothelial cancer. Synthetic TCR analog templates were spiked into each PCR. TCRdb keeps only in-frame clones here, not all; method: immunoSEQ multiplex PCR. Here the sample spans around 40,000 clones, approximately 90% being singletons. The CDR3 is 12 amino acids. Germline CDR1 is SGHAT and CDR2 is FQNNGV. Trimming shortened V by 0 bases and J by 11 bases, and 8 bases separated the two germline ends. The TCR comes from a man in his fifties or sixties with urothelial cancer. The chain is built from TRBV11-2 and TRBJ2-4, with D possibly TRBD2 on 5 matching bases. The source material was PBMCs, sampled around atezolizumab (anti-PD-L1) treatment. Written as DNA, the CDR3 is TGTGCCAGCAGCTTAGATCAGGAGGTTCAGTACTTC. Protein: CASSLDQEVQYF. The entire variable domain, with the rest obtained from reference TRBV11-2 and TRBJ2-4, is as follows: EAGVAQSPRYKIIEKRQSVAFWCNPISGHATLYWYQQILGQGPKLLIQFQNNGVVDDSQLPKDRFSAERLKGVDSTLKIQPAKLEDSAVYLCASSLDQEVQYFGAGTRLSVL.